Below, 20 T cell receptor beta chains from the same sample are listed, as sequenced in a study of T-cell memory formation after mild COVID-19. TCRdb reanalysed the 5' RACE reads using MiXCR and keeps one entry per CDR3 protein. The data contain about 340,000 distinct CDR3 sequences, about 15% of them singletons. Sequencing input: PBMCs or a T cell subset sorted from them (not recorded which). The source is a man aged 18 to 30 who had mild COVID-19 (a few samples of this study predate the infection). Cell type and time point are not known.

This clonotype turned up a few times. In DNA, the CDR3 is TGTGCCAGCAGCCCCATCGGGGGGGGGCCAGGGGATACGCAGTATTTT. Protein: CASSPIGGGPGDTQYF. This chain connects TRBV3-1 to TRBJ2-3; the match to TRBD2 covers 8 bases. Unmatched junction bases numbered 12, after V lost 4 bases and J lost 6 bases. This CDR3 is built from 16 residues. Per the germline V gene, CDR1 is LGHDT and CDR2 is YNNKEL (reference sequence).

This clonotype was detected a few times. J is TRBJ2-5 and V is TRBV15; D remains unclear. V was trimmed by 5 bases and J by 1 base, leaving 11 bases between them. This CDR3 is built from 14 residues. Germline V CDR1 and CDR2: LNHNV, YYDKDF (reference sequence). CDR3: CATSSDSPQETQYF. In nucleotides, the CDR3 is TGTGCCACCAGCTCTGACTCACCCCAAGAGACCCAGTACTTC.

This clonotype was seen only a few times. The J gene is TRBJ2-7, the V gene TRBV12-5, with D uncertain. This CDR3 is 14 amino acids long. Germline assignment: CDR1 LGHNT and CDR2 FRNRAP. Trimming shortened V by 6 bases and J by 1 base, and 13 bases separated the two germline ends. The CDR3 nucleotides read TGTGCTAGTGGCCCGGGTCACCGGTCCTACGAGCAGTACTTC. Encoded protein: CASGPGHRSYEQYF. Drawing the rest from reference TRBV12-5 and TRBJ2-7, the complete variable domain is DARVTQTPRHKVTEMGQEVTMRCQPILGHNTVFWYRQTMMQGLELLAYFRNRAPLDDSGMPKDRFSAEMPDATLATLKIQPSEPRDSAVYFCASGPGHRSYEQYFGPGTRLTVT.

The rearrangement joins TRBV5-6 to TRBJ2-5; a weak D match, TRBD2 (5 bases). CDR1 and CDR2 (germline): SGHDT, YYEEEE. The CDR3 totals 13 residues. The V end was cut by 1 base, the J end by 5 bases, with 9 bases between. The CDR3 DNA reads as TGTGCCAGCAGCTTGACTAGTGTGGAGACCCAGTACTTC. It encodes CASSLTSVETQYF.

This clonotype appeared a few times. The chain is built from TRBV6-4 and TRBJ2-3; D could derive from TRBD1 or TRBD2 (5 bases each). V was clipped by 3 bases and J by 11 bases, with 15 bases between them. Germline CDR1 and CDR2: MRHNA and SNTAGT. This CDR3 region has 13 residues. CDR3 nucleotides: TGTGCCAGCAGTGATGGACTTACAAGGGGGCAGTATTTT. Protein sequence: CASSDGLTRGQYF.

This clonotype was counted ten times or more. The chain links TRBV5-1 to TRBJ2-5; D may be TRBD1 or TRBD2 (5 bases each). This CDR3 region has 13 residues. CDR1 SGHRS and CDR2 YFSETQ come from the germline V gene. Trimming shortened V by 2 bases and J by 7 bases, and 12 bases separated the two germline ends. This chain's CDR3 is CASSLDRGGTQYF. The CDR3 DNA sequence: TGCGCCAGCAGCTTAGACCGTGGGGGGACCCAGTACTTC.

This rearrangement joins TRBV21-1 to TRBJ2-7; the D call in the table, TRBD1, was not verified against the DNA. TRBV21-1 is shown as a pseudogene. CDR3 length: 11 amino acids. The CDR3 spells CASSSPGTGPV. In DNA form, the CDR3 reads TGTGCCAGCAGCTCCCCCGGGACAGGACCCGTC.

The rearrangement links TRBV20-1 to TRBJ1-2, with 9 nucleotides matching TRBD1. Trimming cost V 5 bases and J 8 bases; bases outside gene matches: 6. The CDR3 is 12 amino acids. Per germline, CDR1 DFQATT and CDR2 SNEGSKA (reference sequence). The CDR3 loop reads CSAEQGARGYTF. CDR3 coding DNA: TGCAGTGCTGAACAGGGGGCGCGAGGCTACACCTTC.

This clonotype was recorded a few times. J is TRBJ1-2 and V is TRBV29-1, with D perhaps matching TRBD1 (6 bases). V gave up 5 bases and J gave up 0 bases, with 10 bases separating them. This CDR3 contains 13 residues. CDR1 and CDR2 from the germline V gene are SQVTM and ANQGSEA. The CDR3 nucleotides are TGCAGCGTTCGATCAGGGGCTAACTATGGCTACACCTTC. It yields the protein CSVRSGANYGYTF. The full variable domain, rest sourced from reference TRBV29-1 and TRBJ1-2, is SAVISQKPSRDICQRGTSLTIQCQVDSQVTMMFWYRQQPGQSLTLIATANQGSEATYESGFVIDKFPISRPNLTFSTLTVSNMSPEDSSIYLCSVRSGANYGYTFGSGTRLTVV.

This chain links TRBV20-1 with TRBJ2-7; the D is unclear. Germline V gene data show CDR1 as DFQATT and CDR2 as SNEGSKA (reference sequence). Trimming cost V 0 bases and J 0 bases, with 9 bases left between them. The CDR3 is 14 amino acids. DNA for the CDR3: TGCAGTGCTAGAGATCCCAGGAGCTCCTACGAGCAGTACGTC. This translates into CSARDPRSSYEQYV.

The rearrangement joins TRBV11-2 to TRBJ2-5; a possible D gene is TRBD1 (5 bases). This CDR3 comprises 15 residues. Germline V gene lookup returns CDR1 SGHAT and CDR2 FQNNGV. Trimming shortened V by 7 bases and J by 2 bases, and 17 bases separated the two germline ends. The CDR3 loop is CASTSRPGNQETQYF. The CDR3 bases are TGTGCCAGCACCTCGAGGCCAGGGAATCAAGAGACCCAGTACTTC.

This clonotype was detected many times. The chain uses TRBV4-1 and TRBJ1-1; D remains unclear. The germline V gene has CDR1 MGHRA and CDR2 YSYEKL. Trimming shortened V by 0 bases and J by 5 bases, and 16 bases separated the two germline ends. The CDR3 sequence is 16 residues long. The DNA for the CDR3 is TGCGCCAGCAGCCAAGATGGTCGCGGGCGGGTGACTGAAGCTTTCTTT. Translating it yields CASSQDGRGRVTEAFF.

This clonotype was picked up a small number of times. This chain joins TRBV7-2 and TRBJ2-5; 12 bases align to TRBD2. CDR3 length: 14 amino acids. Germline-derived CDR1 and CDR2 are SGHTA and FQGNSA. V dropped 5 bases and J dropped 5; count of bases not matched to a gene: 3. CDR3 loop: CASSRTSGDETQYF. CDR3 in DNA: TGTGCCAGCAGCCGGACTAGCGGGGATGAGACCCAGTACTTC. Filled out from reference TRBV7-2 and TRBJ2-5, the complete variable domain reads GAGVSQSPSNKVTEKGKDVELRCDPISGHTALYWYRQSLGQGLEFLIYFQGNSAPDKSGLPSDRFSAERTGGSVSTLTIQRTQQEDSAVYLCASSRTSGDETQYFGPGTRLLVL.

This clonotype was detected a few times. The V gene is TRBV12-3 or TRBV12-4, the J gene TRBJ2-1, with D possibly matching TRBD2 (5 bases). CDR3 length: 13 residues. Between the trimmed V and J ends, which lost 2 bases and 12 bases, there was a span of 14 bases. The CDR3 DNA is TGTGCCAGCAGTTTAAGCCTCGAGGGAGTGCAGTTCTTC. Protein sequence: CASSLSLEGVQFF.

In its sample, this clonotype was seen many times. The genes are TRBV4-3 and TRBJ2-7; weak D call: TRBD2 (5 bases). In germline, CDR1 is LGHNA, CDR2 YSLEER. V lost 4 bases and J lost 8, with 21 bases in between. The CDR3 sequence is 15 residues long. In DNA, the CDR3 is TGCGCCAGCAGCCTCGTCGGACTCTCCCGGGGAAAGCAGTACTTC. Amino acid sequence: CASSLVGLSRGKQYF.

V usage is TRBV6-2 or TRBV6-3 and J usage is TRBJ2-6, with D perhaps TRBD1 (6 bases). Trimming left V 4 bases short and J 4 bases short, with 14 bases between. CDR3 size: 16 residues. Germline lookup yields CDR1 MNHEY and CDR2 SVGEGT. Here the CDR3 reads CASSSGPGVGANVLTF. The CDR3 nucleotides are TGTGCCAGCAGTTCCGGACCAGGGGTAGGGGCCAACGTCCTGACTTTC.

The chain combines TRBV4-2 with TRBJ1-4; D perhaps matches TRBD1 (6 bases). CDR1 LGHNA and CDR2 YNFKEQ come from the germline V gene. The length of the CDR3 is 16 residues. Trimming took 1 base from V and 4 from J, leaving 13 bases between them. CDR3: CASSQGGQSHNEKLFF. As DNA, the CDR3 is TGTGCCAGCAGCCAAGGGGGGCAGTCCCATAATGAAAAACTGTTTTTT.

The CDR3 sequence is CASSLTPSGHGTDTQYF. The DNA of the CDR3 is TGCGCCAGCAGCCTGACACCTAGCGGGCATGGCACAGATACGCAGTATTTT. The J gene is TRBJ2-3, the V gene TRBV5-1; 8 nucleotides align to TRBD2. From germline, CDR1 is SGHRS and CDR2 YFSETQ. The junction had 11 bases not matched to a gene; V was cut back by 4 bases and J by 1 base. CDR3 length equals 17 residues.

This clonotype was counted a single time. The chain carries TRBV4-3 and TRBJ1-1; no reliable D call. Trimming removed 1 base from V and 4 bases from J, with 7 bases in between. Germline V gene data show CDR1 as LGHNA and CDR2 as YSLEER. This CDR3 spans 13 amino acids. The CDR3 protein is CASSQGSSTEAFF. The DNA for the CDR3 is TGCGCCAGCAGCCAAGGAAGTTCCACTGAAGCTTTCTTT.

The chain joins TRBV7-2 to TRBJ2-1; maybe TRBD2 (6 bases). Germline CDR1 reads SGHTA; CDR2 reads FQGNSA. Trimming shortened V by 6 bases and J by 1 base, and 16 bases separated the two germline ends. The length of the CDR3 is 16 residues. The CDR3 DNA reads TGTGCCAGCAGGGCTTACGGGGGAGGATCCTACAATGAGCAGTTCTTC. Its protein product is CASRAYGGGSYNEQFF. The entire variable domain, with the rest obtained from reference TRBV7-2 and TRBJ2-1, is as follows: GAGVSQSPSNKVTEKGKDVELRCDPISGHTALYWYRQSLGQGLEFLIYFQGNSAPDKSGLPSDRFSAERTGGSVSTLTIQRTQQEDSAVYLCASRAYGGGSYNEQFFGPGTRLTVL.